This T cell receptor (beta chain) was identified during a study of spatial heterogeneity in lung cancer. As to time point: sample taken at primary tumor resection. This clonotype was seen repeatedly, ten times or more. The antigen is unknown. A library prepared for alpha chains yielded this beta chain as an off-target read; its size is of little meaning. TCRdb reprocessed the 5' RACE reads via MiXCR and lists one record per CDR3 protein. The profile covers 16,000 or so distinct CDR3 sequences, with 6.5% to 8% appearing a single time and roughly 21% taken by the ten largest. Study results and caveats: Intratumoral expanded alpha and beta TCR counts were found to track tumor mutation counts.

The germline V gene encodes CDR1 DFQATT and CDR2 SNEGSKA (reference sequence). This CDR3 contains 15 residues. Unmatched junction bases numbered 6, after V lost 5 bases and J lost 1 base. This clonotype was obtained from a female donor with early-stage non-small cell lung cancer. Sequencing was performed on lung tumor tissue, taken at surgery. The chain has TRBV20-1 and TRBJ1-5, with 9 bases lining up with TRBD1. The CDR3 sequence is CSAAHGTGSNQPQHF. The DNA of the CDR3 is TGCAGTGCTGCCCACGGGACAGGGAGCAATCAGCCCCAGCATTTT.